The present entry profiles one TCR beta chain with its context. The sample originates from a study of technical replicates of blood from several donors. TCRdb's table, derived via immunoSEQ multiplex PCR, lists solely in-frame clones and lacks some. Of almost 70,000 clones listed, roughly nine tenths were seen once; the top ten hold roughly 0.37%. The V end was cut by 1 base, the J end by 5 bases, with 12 bases between. This CDR3 region has 15 residues. The germline V gene encodes CDR1 SEHNR and CDR2 FQNEAQ (reference sequence). Sample: T cells isolated from PBMCs. This sequence originates from a human donor in good health. The V call is TRBV7-9, the J call TRBJ2-1, with TRBD2 as a possible D gene (6 bases). The CDR3 here is CASSLGRGRHNEQFF. The CDR3 nucleotides are TGTGCCAGCAGCTTAGGGCGGGGCCGCCACAATGAGCAGTTCTTC.